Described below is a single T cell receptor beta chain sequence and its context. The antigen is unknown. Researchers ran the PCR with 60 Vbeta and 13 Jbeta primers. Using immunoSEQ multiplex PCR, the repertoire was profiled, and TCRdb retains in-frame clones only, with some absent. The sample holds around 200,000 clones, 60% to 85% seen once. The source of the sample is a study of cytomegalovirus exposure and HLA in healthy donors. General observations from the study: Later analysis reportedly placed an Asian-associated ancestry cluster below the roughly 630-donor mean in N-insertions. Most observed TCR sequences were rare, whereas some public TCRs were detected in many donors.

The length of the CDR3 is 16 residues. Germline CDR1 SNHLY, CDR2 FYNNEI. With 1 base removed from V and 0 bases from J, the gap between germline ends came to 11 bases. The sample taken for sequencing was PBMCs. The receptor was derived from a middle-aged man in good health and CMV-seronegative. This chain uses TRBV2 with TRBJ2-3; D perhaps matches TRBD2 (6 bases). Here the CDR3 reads CASSEGGSGSTDTQYF. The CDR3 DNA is TGTGCCAGCAGTGAAGGGGGGAGCGGGAGCACAGATACGCAGTATTTT. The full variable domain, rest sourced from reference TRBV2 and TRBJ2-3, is EPEVTQTPSHQVTQMGQEVILRCVPISNHLYFYWYRQILGQKVEFLVSFYNNEISEKSEIFDDQFSVERPDGSNFTLKIRSTKLEDSAMYFCASSEGGSGSTDTQYFGPGTRLTVL.